These 29 T cell receptor beta chains were sequenced from one sample in a study of shared clonotypes between healthy human individuals. The assay was immunoSEQ multiplex PCR, and TCRdb's table has in-frame clones only and misses some. The data show roughly 660,000 clones, with roughly 91% seen just once and 30% to 40% held by the top ten. The sequencing sample was made of memory CD8+ T cells from PBMCs. The subset here: CD45RO+ cells pooled with CCR7-negative TemRA cells. Every receptor here comes from a man aged 18 to 29 in good health. Some clones in this sample may be carry-over from other donors' samples.

In its sample, this clone was seen once. This chain links TRBV28 with TRBJ2-3; the D is unclear. Germline values: CDR1 MDHEN, CDR2 SYDVKM. This CDR3 spans 15 amino acids. Trimming removed 2 bases from V and 2 bases from J, with 11 bases in between. The CDR3 DNA sequence: TGTGCCAGCAGTTTAGATCCTGACGACACAGATACGCAGTATTTT. Translated, it gives CASSLDPDDTDTQYF.

The genes are TRBV6-5 and TRBJ2-7; 7 bases align to TRBD2. The CDR3 runs to 13 residues. V trimming: 2 bases; J trimming: 5 bases; junction bases outside the gene matches: 3. From germline, CDR1 is MNHEY and CDR2 SVGAGI. As DNA, the CDR3 is TGTGCCAGCAGTTACCGACTAGCCGACGAGCAGTACTTC. This codes for CASSYRLADEQYF.

As to this clone: The same CDR3 also results from other DNA sequences found in this sample. The chain has TRBV19 and TRBJ1-1; D gene ambiguous. There are 13 residues in the CDR3. The V gene lost 1 base and the J gene lost 4 bases, with 7 bases spanning the gap. Per germline, CDR1 LNHDA and CDR2 SQIVND (reference sequence). The CDR3 DNA reads as TGTGCCAGTAGTATAGCGCGGACCACTGAAGCTTTCTTT. Protein product: CASSIARTTEAFF.

The rearrangement joins TRBV4-1 to TRBJ1-1, with D unclear. Germline CDR1 reads MGHRA; CDR2 reads YSYEKL. The CDR3 is 14 residues long. Deletions cut 1 base from V and 1 base from J, with 7 bases between. The CDR3 nucleotides are TGCGCCAGCAGCCAAGGAAGAGGGAACACTGAAGCTTTCTTT. Encoded protein: CASSQGRGNTEAFF.

The chain uses TRBV25-1 and TRBJ2-2; D tentatively fits TRBD1 or TRBD2 (7 bases each). The CDR3 runs 15 residues. Looked up from germline, CDR1 is MGHDK and CDR2 is SYGVNS. V gave up 4 bases and J gave up 3 bases, with 12 bases separating them. The CDR3: CASSGQGGDTGELFF. In nucleotides, the CDR3 is TGTGCCAGCAGTGGACAGGGAGGGGACACCGGGGAGCTGTTTTTT.

This chain uses TRBV27 with TRBJ2-3; tentatively, D is TRBD1 (6 bases). CDR1 and CDR2 from the germline V gene are MNHEY and SMNVEV (reference sequence). V was clipped by 5 bases and J by 4 bases, with 16 bases between them. The CDR3 length is 15 residues. The CDR3 reads CASSPGTSVADTQYF. DNA for the CDR3: TGTGCCAGCAGTCCTGGGACATCGGTGGCAGATACGCAGTATTTT.

The V call is TRBV5-1, the J call TRBJ2-7; 7 bases match TRBD1. Germline V gene data show CDR1 as SGHRS and CDR2 as YFSETQ. The CDR3 loop spans 15 amino acids. The V and J ends lost 0 bases and 5 bases, in that order; junction bases with no gene match: 8. This CDR3 reads CASSLATGIWNEQYF. CDR3 coding DNA: TGCGCCAGCAGCTTGGCGACAGGGATATGGAACGAGCAGTACTTC.

The V gene is TRBV6-1, the J gene TRBJ1-1, with D unclear. V shed 3 bases and J shed 0 bases, with 8 bases lying between them. The germline V gene has CDR1 MNHNS and CDR2 SASEGT. The CDR3 sequence is 14 residues long. The CDR3 sequence: CASSDGKMNTEAFF. The CDR3 bases are TGTGCCAGCAGTGATGGGAAAATGAACACTGAAGCTTTCTTT.

The gene calls are TRBV7-9 and TRBJ1-2; 7 nucleotides agree with TRBD1. CDR1 and CDR2 (germline): SEHNR, FQNEAQ (reference sequence). Losses at the gene ends were 5 bases for V and 8 bases for J; bases not matched to a gene: 14. The CDR3 covers 15 residues. The CDR3 here is CASSALDRVYHGYTF. The CDR3 DNA sequence: TGTGCCAGCAGCGCGCTAGACAGGGTGTACCACGGCTACACCTTC.

The genes are TRBV18 and TRBJ1-4, with 9 bases matching TRBD1. Per the germline V gene, CDR1 is KGHSH and CDR2 is LQKENI. The CDR3 has 14 amino acids. V trimming: 5 bases; J trimming: 5 bases; junction bases outside the gene matches: 3. The CDR3 loop is CASSKDRGNEKLFF. CDR3 DNA: TGTGCCAGCTCAAAGGACAGGGGCAATGAAAAACTGTTTTTT.

The chain carries TRBV5-1 and TRBJ1-1; no clear D gene. The germline V and J ends were trimmed by 3 bases and 0 bases, with 12 bases remaining between them. The germline CDR1 and CDR2 sequences are SGHRS and YFSETQ. The CDR3 loop spans 15 amino acids. The CDR3 spells CASSSLADLNTEAFF. CDR3 coding DNA: TGCGCCAGCAGCTCCTTGGCCGACTTGAACACTGAAGCTTTCTTT.

The chain recombines TRBV23-1 with TRBJ2-2, with D possibly TRBD1 on 5 matching bases. TRBV23-1 qualifies as an ORF whose function is uncertain. V lost 2 bases and J 2 bases, leaving 12 bases between the germline ends. The CDR3 spans 16 residues. DNA of the CDR3: TGCGCCAGCAGTCAAGGGCAGGGCATTAACACCGGGGAGCTGTTTTTT. This sequence encodes CASSQGQGINTGELFF.

This chain connects TRBV6-5 to TRBJ1-2, with no clear D. Trimming cost V 5 bases and J 4 bases, with 5 bases left between them. The CDR3 loop spans 11 amino acids. Germline V gene data show CDR1 as MNHEY and CDR2 as SVGAGI. The CDR3 sequence is CASSDFYGYTF. In DNA, the CDR3 is TGTGCCAGCAGTGATTTCTATGGCTACACCTTC.

This clone has a single count. The chain uses TRBV29-1 and TRBJ2-1; TRBD2 agrees at 13 bases. Germline lookup yields CDR1 SQVTM and CDR2 ANQGSEA. The ends lost 4 bases at V and 8 bases at J; junction bases unmatched: 8. There are 15 residues in the CDR3. The CDR3 DNA follows: TGCAGCGTTGTAACTAGCGGGAGGGTTCACTATGAGCAGTTCTTC. Translating it yields CSVVTSGRVHYEQFF.

The CDR3, as DNA: TGTGCCAGCAGCCTAGGGGTAGGGCTCGAGCAGTACTTC. It specifies CASSLGVGLEQYF. The chain has TRBV27 and TRBJ2-7; perhaps TRBD1 as D (5 bases). There are 13 residues in the CDR3. Trimming cost V 6 bases and J 6 bases, with 15 bases left between them. CDR1 is MNHEY and CDR2 is SMNVEV in the germline V gene (reference sequence).

The rearrangement uses TRBV7-6 and TRBJ1-3; D unclear. Germline assignment: CDR1 SGHVS and CDR2 FNYEAQ. This CDR3 contains 13 residues. V shed 5 bases and J shed 0 bases, with 5 bases lying between them. CDR3 amino acids: CASSTNSGNTIYF. The DNA for the CDR3 is TGTGCCAGCAGCACAAACTCTGGAAACACCATATATTTT. The full variable domain, in which reference TRBV7-6 and TRBJ1-3 provide the parts outside the CDR3, is GAGVSQSPRYKVTKRGQDVALRCDPISGHVSLYWYRQALGQGPEFLTYFNYEAQQDKSGLPNDRFSAERPEGSISTLTIQRTEQRDSAMYRCASSTNSGNTIYFGEGSWLTVV.

The chain couples TRBV5-4 to TRBJ2-1, with D perhaps matching TRBD1 or TRBD2 (5 bases each). The CDR3 is made up of 17 amino acids. V lost 4 bases and J 0 bases, leaving 17 bases between the germline ends. Germline V gene data show CDR1 as SGHNT and CDR2 as YYREEE (reference sequence). DNA for the CDR3: TGTGCCAGCAGCCAGGACTGGGGACCTAGCTCCTACAATGAGCAGTTCTTC. Translation gives CASSQDWGPSSYNEQFF.

The chain recombines TRBV7-9 with TRBJ2-3; TRBD2 agrees at 10 bases. Trimming at V came to 5 bases and at J to 2 bases, leaving 4 bases not matched to a gene. Germline CDR1 reads SEHNR; CDR2 reads FQNEAQ (reference sequence). The CDR3 extends over 15 amino acids. CDR3 in amino acids: CASSPGLAVTDTQYF. CDR3 nucleotide sequence: TGTGCCAGCAGCCCCGGACTAGCGGTCACAGATACGCAGTATTTT.

This clone was observed once. The genes are TRBV27 and TRBJ2-2; 11 bases match TRBD2. CDR1 is MNHEY, CDR2 SMNVEV, per germline (reference sequence). V lost 3 bases to trimming and J lost 4 bases; unmatched junction nucleotides: 7. The CDR3 runs 17 residues. The CDR3 loop is CASSFHLAGGRTGELFF. The DNA of the CDR3 is TGTGCCAGCAGTTTTCACCTAGCGGGAGGCCGCACCGGGGAGCTGTTTTTT.

This sequence joins TRBV27 and TRBJ2-5; D remains unclear. Germline V gene sequence: CDR1 MNHEY, CDR2 SMNVEV (reference sequence). This CDR3 has 17 residues. Trimming stripped 0 bases from V and 3 bases from J, with 17 bases between. CDR3 loop: CASSLSGTLNQEETQYF. The CDR3 region has the DNA TGTGCCAGCAGTTTATCTGGCACTCTTAACCAGGAAGAGACCCAGTACTTC.

The chain carries TRBV7-2 and TRBJ2-1, with D possibly TRBD2 on 5 matching bases. Trimming took 5 bases from V and 8 from J, leaving 22 bases between them. Germline V gene sequence: CDR1 SGHTA, CDR2 FQGNSA. This CDR3 is 16 amino acids long. CDR3 bases: TGTGCCAGCAGCCACCTTCGGCCTCGAGAGGGCCATGAGCAGTTCTTC. It is translated as CASSHLRPREGHEQFF.

The gene calls are TRBV4-2 and TRBJ1-1; D is unclear. Trimming stripped 1 base from V and 0 bases from J, with 3 bases between. Germline V gives CDR1 LGHNA, CDR2 YNFKEQ. This CDR3 comprises 13 residues. The CDR3 bases are TGTGCCAGCAGCCAAGTCCTGAACACTGAAGCTTTCTTT. Amino acid sequence: CASSQVLNTEAFF.

This clone is a singleton in its sample. The genes are TRBV19 and TRBJ1-4, with a possible D match to TRBD1 (5 bases). There are 15 residues in the CDR3. Trimming stripped 5 bases from V and 6 bases from J, with 16 bases between. The V gene's germline CDR1 is LNHDA and CDR2 SQIVND (reference sequence). The CDR3 loop reads CASSSRDGKYEKLFF. CDR3 nucleotides: TGTGCCAGTAGTTCACGGGACGGGAAGTATGAAAAACTGTTTTTT.

This clone was seen just once. V gene TRBV27 combines with J gene TRBJ1-6; 9 bases match TRBD1. The CDR3 consists of 15 residues. Germline V gene sequence: CDR1 MNHEY, CDR2 SMNVEV (reference sequence). J gave up 10 bases and V 3 bases, and 7 bases lay outside the gene matches. The CDR3 DNA reads as TGTGCCAGCAGTTTGGGTACAGGGGGCAGCTCACCCCTCCACTTT. Its protein product is CASSLGTGGSSPLHF.

The V gene is TRBV5-4, the J gene TRBJ2-5; TRBD2 matches at 7 bases. The germline gives CDR1 SGHNT, CDR2 YYREEE (reference sequence). The ends lost 2 bases at V and 5 bases at J; junction bases unmatched: 3. CDR3 length: 13 residues. CDR3 sequence reads: CASSLTSVETQYF. In DNA, the CDR3 is TGTGCCAGCAGCTTAACTAGCGTCGAGACCCAGTACTTC.

The V call is TRBV7-9, the J call TRBJ1-6; tentatively, D is TRBD1 (6 bases). The germline V and J ends were trimmed by 5 bases and 7 bases, with 15 bases remaining between them. CDR1 is SEHNR and CDR2 is FQNEAQ in the germline V gene (reference sequence). This CDR3 has 15 amino acids. CDR3 coding DNA: TGTGCCAGCAGCCGAGCCGGGGGCTGGAATTCACCCCTCCACTTT. Residues: CASSRAGGWNSPLHF.

This clone was detected a few times. This chain joins TRBV27 and TRBJ1-2; D is possibly TRBD1 (5 bases). Trimming removed 3 bases from V and 8 bases from J, with 10 bases in between. Germline V gene lookup returns CDR1 MNHEY and CDR2 SMNVEV (reference sequence). This CDR3 is 12 amino acids long. The CDR3 loop is CASSFQGGGYTF. The CDR3 DNA reads TGTGCCAGCAGTTTCCAGGGCGGGGGCTACACCTTC.

This clone was counted at least ten times. The chain recombines TRBV19 with TRBJ2-2, with D tentatively TRBD2 (5 bases). V dropped 6 bases and J dropped 5 bases, with 22 bases sitting between them. CDR1 LNHDA and CDR2 SQIVND come from the germline V gene (reference sequence). CDR3 length: 17 residues. The CDR3 coding sequence is TGTGCCAGTAGCCAGCCCCTGAGGTCTAGCAGTACCGGGGAGCTGTTTTTT. It is translated as CASSQPLRSSSTGELFF.

The rearrangement uses TRBV28 and TRBJ2-7; 7 bases are a match to TRBD2. This CDR3 comprises 14 residues. The V gene end was trimmed by 2 bases and the J gene end by 3 bases; junction bases not matched to a gene: 4. Germline CDR1 MDHEN, CDR2 SYDVKM. CDR3 DNA sequence: TGTGCCAGCAGTTTAAGACTAGCTTTCTACGAGCAGTACTTC. It is translated as CASSLRLAFYEQYF. Based on the CDR3 plus reference TRBV28 and TRBJ2-7, the full variable domain is DVKVTQSSRYLVKRTGEKVFLECVQDMDHENMFWYRQDPGLGLRLIYFSYDVKMKEKGDIPEGYSVSREKKERFSLILESASTNQTSMYLCASSLRLAFYEQYFGPGTRLTVT.